Listed below are T cell receptor beta chains from one sample, sequenced in a study of vaccination effects on CD4 cells after COVID-19. Their specific antigens are unknown. Some clones are missing from TCRdb's copy, which holds only in-frame ones; the method was immunoSEQ multiplex PCR. Of about 45,000 clones listed, 75% were seen once; the top ten hold around 30%. The sample in question was CD4+ T cells from PBMCs cultured with a peptide pool, obtained before COVID-19 vaccination. These receptors were collected from a human donor who had a prior SARS-CoV-2 infection. Each CDR3 is given with its conserved first and last residue. The order of the fields is V gene, clone size, J gene, D gene, CDR3 DNA, CDR3 protein. D genes are given only for firm matches. Part of the rows lack a size; the others show once, few, many or a class for expanded clones.

>TRBV9|.|TRBJ2-3|.
TGTGCCAGCAGCCCTCTGGGGGGGGACAGTGGCACAGATACGCAGTATTTT
CASSPLGGDSGTDTQYF
>TRBV6-1|few|TRBJ2-4|TRBD1
TGTGCCAGCAGTGAACTCAGGACAGGGTTCGATTCCAAGACAATAGCCAAAAACATTCAGTACTTC
CASSELRTGFDSKTIAKNIQYF
>TRBV28|.|TRBJ2-3|TRBD2
TGTGCCAGCAGTTTAGCCGGCGGGGGTCCCACAGATACGCAGTATTTT
CASSLAGGGPTDTQYF
>TRBV4-3|.|TRBJ2-3|TRBD2
TGCGCCAGCAGCCAAGATGTCGGGGGAGGGAGGGTAGATACGCAGTATTTT
CASSQDVGGGRVDTQYF
>TRBV5-1|.|TRBJ2-3|.
TGCGCCAGCAGCTTAGGCGGATTCACAGATACGCAGTATTTT
CASSLGGFTDTQYF
>TRBV24-1|.|TRBJ2-2|TRBD2
TGTGCCACCAGTTCGCCCGGGGGGAACCCCGGGGAGCTGTTTTTT
CATSSPGGNPGELFF
>TRBV13|.|TRBJ1-2|.
TGTGCCAGCAGCTTAGGGCCAGGGGACTATGGCTACACCTTC
CASSLGPGDYGYTF
>TRBV3-1/TRBV3-2|once|TRBJ2-1|.
TGTGCCAGCAGCCCCTTGGGTTATGAGCAGTTCTTC
CASSPLGYEQFF
>TRBV9|.|TRBJ1-3|TRBD1
TGTGCCAGCAGCCCTGGGACAGGCTCTGGAAACACCATATATTTT
CASSPGTGSGNTIYF
>TRBV15|.|TRBJ1-2|TRBD1
TGTGCCACCAGCAGAGATGGGACAGGGGGAGGTGGCTACACCTTC
CATSRDGTGGGGYTF
>TRBV7-3|.|TRBJ2-1|.
TGTGCCAGCAGCTTAGCGGGGAGTACAGCCTACAATGAGCAGTTCTTC
CASSLAGSTAYNEQFF
>TRBV14|.|TRBJ2-1|.
TGTGCCAGCAGCCAAGCGCGGACGGACTCCTACAATGAGCAGTTCTTC
CASSQARTDSYNEQFF
>TRBV9|.|TRBJ2-7|.
TGTGCCAGCAGCGTATCCCCTGGGGGGACGGCGAGCTCCTACGAGCAGTACTTC
CASSVSPGGTASSYEQYF
>TRBV5-4|once|TRBJ2-7|TRBD2
TGTGCCAGCAGCTTGGGAGGTCCGGGAGGTCGGGAGCAGTACTTC
CASSLGGPGGREQYF
>TRBV9|.|TRBJ2-1|.
TGTGCCAGCAGCGTAGCGGGACACCAGTACTACAATGAGCAGTTCTTC
CASSVAGHQYYNEQFF
>TRBV4-3|once|TRBJ1-1|TRBD1
TGCGCCAGCAGCCAAGATGTCCACAGGGGTTTGAACACTGAAGCTTTCTTT
CASSQDVHRGLNTEAFF
>TRBV4-3|.|TRBJ1-3|TRBD1
TGCGCCAGCAGCCTTATGGCTGGACAGGGGGTATCTGGAAACACCATATATTTT
CASSLMAGQGVSGNTIYF
>TRBV6-2/TRBV6-3|.|TRBJ2-1|.
TGTGCCAGCCGTTGGGAAGCCCACAATGAGCAGTTCTTC
CASRWEAHNEQFF
>TRBV18|.|TRBJ1-4|.
TGTGCCAGCTCACCACAGGGAGTAGGAGAAAAACTGTTTTTT
CASSPQGVGEKLFF
>TRBV2|.|TRBJ2-1|.
TGTGCCAGCAATGACTACTCCGGCTACAATGAGCAGTTCTTC
CASNDYSGYNEQFF
>TRBV6-5|few|TRBJ1-2|TRBD1
TGTGCCAGCAGATTAACAGGGGACCCTGGCTACACCTTC
CASRLTGDPGYTF
>TRBV30|.|TRBJ2-5|.
TGTGCCTGGAGTAAGGGGCAGGGGAGGACCCAGTACTTC
CAWSKGQGRTQYF
>TRBV3-1/TRBV3-2|once|TRBJ2-7|.
TGTGCCAGCAGCCAAGATCGCCACTCCTACGAGCAGTACTTC
CASSQDRHSYEQYF
>TRBV9|.|TRBJ2-1|TRBD2
TGTGCCAGCAGCGTAACTAGCGGGAGCTTGAATGAGCAGTTCTTC
CASSVTSGSLNEQFF
>TRBV3-1/TRBV3-2|.|TRBJ2-3|.
TGTGCCAGCAGCCAAGATCTATGGTCAGATACGCAGTATTTT
CASSQDLWSDTQYF
>TRBV2|few|TRBJ1-5|.
TGTGCCAGCAGGGACACTAATCAGCCCCAGCATTTT
CASRDTNQPQHF
>TRBV2|.|TRBJ2-5|.
TGTGCCAGCACCAGGGGGCTAGCGGACGGGGAGACCCAGTACTTC
CASTRGLADGETQYF